A selection of T cell receptor beta chains follows, all from one sample in a study of regulatory T cells in long-lasting Graves disease. A single record per CDR3 protein comes from TCRdb applying MiXCR to the multiplex PCR reads. This sample has hundreds of thousands of distinct CDR3 sequences, with approximately 15% found just once. The same sample was also used in a study of T cells in Graves' hyperthyroidism and ophthalmopathy.

Sequencing used peripheral blood mononuclear cells (PBMCs), obtained at new diagnosis, from a patient treated with antithyroid drugs. Receptor source: a woman in her 30s with Graves disease. CDR3s include the opening cysteine and the closing phenylalanine or tryptophan. The D gene is left open where the match is weak. Size is omitted from some rows. Given values are once, few, many or a class for expanded clones.

clone size: many; V gene: TRBV20-1; J gene: TRBJ1-1; D gene: -; CDR3 DNA: TGCAGTGCTAGAGGAGGGTGGTCGGCGAACACTGAAGCTTTCTTT; CDR3 protein: CSARGGWSANTEAFF
clone size: many; V gene: TRBV12-3/TRBV12-4; J gene: TRBJ2-7; D gene: -; CDR3 DNA: TGTGCCAGCTCGCGGACACACTCCGAGCAGTACTTC; CDR3 protein: CASSRTHSEQYF
clone size: many; V gene: TRBV28; J gene: TRBJ1-5; D gene: -; CDR3 DNA: TGTGCCAGCAGTTTATTGGGGGGAGTAAGTCAGCCCCAGCATTTT; CDR3 protein: CASSLLGGVSQPQHF
clone size: -; V gene: TRBV19; J gene: TRBJ2-4; D gene: TRBD2; CDR3 DNA: TGTGCCAGTAGCCAAACTAGCGGTTACCTAAACATTCAGTACTTC; CDR3 protein: CASSQTSGYLNIQYF
clone size: -; V gene: TRBV28; J gene: TRBJ1-4; D gene: TRBD1; CDR3 DNA: TGTGCCAGCAGTACGCCCGGGACAGGGGGTGGAAAACTGTTTTTT; CDR3 protein: CASSTPGTGGGKLFF
clone size: many; V gene: TRBV3-1; J gene: TRBJ1-6; D gene: -; CDR3 DNA: TGTGCCAGCAGCCAAGTAGCCTTGGGGTCACCCCTCCACTTT; CDR3 protein: CASSQVALGSPLHF
clone size: many; V gene: TRBV7-3; J gene: TRBJ2-2; D gene: -; CDR3 DNA: TGTGCCAGCAGCTTAACGTCGAAGGGCCTCCTTGACACCGGGGAGCTGTTTTTT; CDR3 protein: CASSLTSKGLLDTGELFF
clone size: -; V gene: TRBV2; J gene: TRBJ2-1; D gene: TRBD2; CDR3 DNA: TGTGCCAGCAGTGAAAAACGACTAGCGGGAGGCCGGAGTGAGCAGTTCTTC; CDR3 protein: CASSEKRLAGGRSEQFF
clone size: -; V gene: TRBV6-5; J gene: TRBJ1-5; D gene: -; CDR3 DNA: TGTGCCAGCAGTTTACAGAGCCTTAGCAATCAGCCCCAGCATTTT; CDR3 protein: CASSLQSLSNQPQHF
clone size: -; V gene: TRBV20-1; J gene: TRBJ1-2; D gene: -; CDR3 DNA: TGCAGTGCTAGAGATTCGGGGGGCTATGGCTACACCTTC; CDR3 protein: CSARDSGGYGYTF
clone size: -; V gene: TRBV28; J gene: TRBJ2-5; D gene: TRBD2; CDR3 DNA: TGTGCCAGCAGTTTACAGGGACTAGCGGTCCAAGAGACCCAGTACTTC; CDR3 protein: CASSLQGLAVQETQYF
clone size: -; V gene: TRBV29-1; J gene: TRBJ2-7; D gene: TRBD2; CDR3 DNA: TGCAGCGTTGAAGTTGAGGCTAGCGGGAGCGAAGAGCAGTACTTC; CDR3 protein: CSVEVEASGSEEQYF
clone size: many; V gene: TRBV2; J gene: TRBJ2-5; D gene: -; CDR3 DNA: TGTGCCAGCCTCACCTTGGGAGAGACCCAGTACTTC; CDR3 protein: CASLTLGETQYF
clone size: -; V gene: TRBV30; J gene: TRBJ1-1; D gene: -; CDR3 DNA: TGTGCCTGGAGTGTACTTGACGAAGCTTTCTTT; CDR3 protein: CAWSVLDEAFF
clone size: many; V gene: TRBV24-1; J gene: TRBJ2-3; D gene: -; CDR3 DNA: TGTGCCACCAGTGTTGCGACAGATACAGATACGCAGTATTTT; CDR3 protein: CATSVATDTDTQYF
clone size: many; V gene: TRBV28; J gene: TRBJ2-2; D gene: -; CDR3 DNA: TGTGCCAGCAGTTCTCCCGCCGCGCAAAACACCGGGGAGCTGTTTTTT; CDR3 protein: CASSSPAAQNTGELFF
clone size: few; V gene: TRBV6-2/TRBV6-3; J gene: TRBJ2-1; D gene: -; CDR3 DNA: TGTGCCAGCAGGCGGGACGGAGCCAATGAGCAGTTCTTC; CDR3 protein: CASRRDGANEQFF
clone size: many; V gene: TRBV20-1; J gene: TRBJ1-1; D gene: TRBD1; CDR3 DNA: TGCAGTGCTAGAGTGACAGGGAAAAGCACTGAAGCTTTCTTT; CDR3 protein: CSARVTGKSTEAFF
clone size: few; V gene: TRBV6-1; J gene: TRBJ2-3; D gene: TRBD2; CDR3 DNA: TGTGCCGTGACTAGCGGGAGGGTTCAGGATACGCAGTATTTT; CDR3 protein: CAVTSGRVQDTQYF
clone size: -; V gene: TRBV6-2/TRBV6-3; J gene: TRBJ1-5; D gene: -; CDR3 DNA: TGTGCCAGCAGCCCTAGGGGTGGGTTAGGCAATCAGCCCCAGCATTTT; CDR3 protein: CASSPRGGLGNQPQHF
clone size: few; V gene: TRBV6-1; J gene: TRBJ2-3; D gene: -; CDR3 DNA: TGTGCCAGCAGGAAGGGCCTCACAGATACGCAGTATTTT; CDR3 protein: CASRKGLTDTQYF
clone size: many; V gene: TRBV11-3; J gene: TRBJ2-1; D gene: -; CDR3 DNA: TGTGCCAGCAGCTCGCCTCGCTCCAACAATGAGCAGTTCTTC; CDR3 protein: CASSSPRSNNEQFF